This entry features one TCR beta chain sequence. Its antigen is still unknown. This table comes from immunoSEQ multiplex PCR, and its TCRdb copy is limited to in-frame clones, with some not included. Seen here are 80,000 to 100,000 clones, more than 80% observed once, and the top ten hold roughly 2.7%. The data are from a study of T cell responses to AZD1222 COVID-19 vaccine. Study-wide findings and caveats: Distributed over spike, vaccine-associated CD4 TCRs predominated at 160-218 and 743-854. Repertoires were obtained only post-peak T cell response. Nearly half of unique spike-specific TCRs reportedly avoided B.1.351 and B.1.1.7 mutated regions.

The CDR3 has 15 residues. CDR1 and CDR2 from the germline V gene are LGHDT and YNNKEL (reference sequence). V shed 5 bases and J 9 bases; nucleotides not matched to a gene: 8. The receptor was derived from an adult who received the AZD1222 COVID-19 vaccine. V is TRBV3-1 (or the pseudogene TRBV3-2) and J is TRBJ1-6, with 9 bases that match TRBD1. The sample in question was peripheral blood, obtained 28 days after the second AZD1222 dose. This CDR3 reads CASSEKTGGRSPLHF. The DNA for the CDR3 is TGTGCCAGCAGCGAAAAGACAGGGGGACGTTCACCCCTCCACTTT.